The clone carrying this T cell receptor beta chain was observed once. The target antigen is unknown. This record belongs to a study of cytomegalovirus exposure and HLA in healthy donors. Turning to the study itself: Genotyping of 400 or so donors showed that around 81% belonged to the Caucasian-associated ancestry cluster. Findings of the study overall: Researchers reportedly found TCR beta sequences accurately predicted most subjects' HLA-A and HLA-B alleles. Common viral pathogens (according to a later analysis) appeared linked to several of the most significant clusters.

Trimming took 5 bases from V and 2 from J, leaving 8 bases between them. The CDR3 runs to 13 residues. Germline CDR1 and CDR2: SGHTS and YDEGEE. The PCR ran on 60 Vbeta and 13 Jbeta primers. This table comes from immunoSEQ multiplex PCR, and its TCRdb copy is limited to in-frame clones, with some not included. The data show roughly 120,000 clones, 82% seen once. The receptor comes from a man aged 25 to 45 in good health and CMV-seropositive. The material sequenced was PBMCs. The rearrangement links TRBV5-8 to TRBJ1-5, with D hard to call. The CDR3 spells CASSYSRNQPQHF. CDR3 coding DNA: TGTGCCAGCAGTTATAGCCGCAATCAGCCCCAGCATTTT.